This T cell receptor beta chain was identified in a study of monozygotic twins with inflammatory bowel disease. Findings and caveats of the study: With inverse Simpson as the measure, TCRbeta diversity was lower in IBD patients than in healthy co-twins.

Germline CDR1 is SGHRS and CDR2 is YFSETQ. This CDR3 region has 15 residues. The quantity of total RNA per TCR library was around 3.5 ug. In eight separate reactions per sample, cDNA was generated. TCRalpha and TCRbeta cDNA went through nested PCRs of about 15 and 9 cycles, two in total. After re-calling the 5' RACE reads, TCRdb lists one entry per CDR3 protein, DNA absent. Its table records around 380,000 distinct CDR3 sequences. Concerning this clonotype: The antigen remains unidentified.

This receptor was obtained from a human donor with ulcerative colitis or Crohn's disease, or a healthy co-twin of an affected twin (not recorded which). The chain recombines TRBV5-1 with TRBJ1-2; the TRBD1 assignment by TCRdb is unverifiable without DNA. Sequenced material: blood. The CDR3: CASSLDPGHNYGYTF.